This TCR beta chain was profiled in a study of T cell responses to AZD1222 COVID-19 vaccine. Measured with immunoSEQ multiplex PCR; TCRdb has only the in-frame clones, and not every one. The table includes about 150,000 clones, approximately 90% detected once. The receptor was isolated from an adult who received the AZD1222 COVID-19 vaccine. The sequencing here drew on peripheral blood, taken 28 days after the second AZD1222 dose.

As DNA, the CDR3 is TGTGCCAGCAGCTTACAGATCAACACTGAAGCTTTCTTT. It yields the protein CASSLQINTEAFF. The V call is TRBV5-6, the J call TRBJ1-1; D not resolved. V shed 2 bases and J shed 2 bases, with 7 bases lying between them. The CDR3 has 13 amino acids. The germline V gene encodes CDR1 SGHDT and CDR2 YYEEEE.